This T cell receptor (beta chain) came from a study of blood T cell repertoires in COVID-19 (dated by TCRdb to 2018 to 2021). As for the study more broadly: Collaborator samples came from the United States, Italy and Spain and covered acute and convalescent phases of COVID-19. The prospective study material was composed of cDNA or gDNA derived from T cells, B-cell-depleted T cells, or PBMCs. Deeply sampled blood TCRbeta repertoires from subjects exposed to, actively infected with, or recovered from COVID-19 were included in the dataset. Sample metadata almost always included a de-identified subject ID, COVID-19 status, age in years and sex. Where available, HLA class I and class II types were taken from metadata supplied by the sample provider and were not determined by assay-based typing. The repertoires were released in a freely available public database intended as a resource for research on the immune response to SARS-CoV-2. The samples were drawn from two sources: the first 160 participants of the ongoing ImmuneRACE study, and about 1,300 subjects contributed by 6 global collaborators. The paper's findings and limits, for the study overall: The amount of clinical and demographic metadata varied by source and participant and was provided uncurated.

The collaborating institutions used their own protocols to collect whole blood in K2EDTA tubes. Collaborator samples were shipped for TCRbeta analysis as frozen whole blood, isolated PBMCs, or DNA extracted from either sample type. The CDR3, from cysteine to phenylalanine, totals 17 residues. Left in the record is the CDR3 DNA by itself, 51 bases read in frame from the first base. The germline V gene specifies LGHNA as CDR1 and YNFKEQ as CDR2. V has 5 bases trimmed and J has 0 bases trimmed; junction bases matching no gene number 9. At least ten counts were recorded for this clone. Its antigen specificity is not known. It has no much larger one-base neighbor in the sample; base qualities were not kept. The immunoSEQ Assay, a bias-controlled multiplex PCR, was used to amplify TCRbeta CDR3 regions from genomic DNA. The authors' analysis ran thus. Within the assay, amplification of reference gene primers was used to estimate how many nucleated cells each sample contained. To quantify the absolute abundance of each unique TCRbeta CDR3 rearrangement, sequence reads were collapsed and filtered. For each sample, productive Simpson clonality was calculated by taking the square root of Simpson's diversity index across productive rearrangements. In its TCRdb copy, this immuneACCESS table keeps in-frame sequences only and misses some clones. Where compared with another copy, unresolved V genes explain less than half of these, and the others have no known cause. From that table come the V and J calls and clone size; the DNA was used to work out D and trimming. The sample contains roughly 250,000 clones, around 82% of them found a single time. Together, the top ten hold around 9.1% of the sample.

The receptor chain draws on TRBV4-2 and TRBJ1-4, and TRBD1 aligns with 7 junction nucleotides. This receptor was identified in a human donor in a cohort sampled during active COVID-19. The material sequenced was peripheral blood. This receptor carries the CDR3 CASSERDSPATNEKLFF. In nucleotides, the sequence is TGTGCCAGCAGCGAAAGGGACAGCCCTGCAACTAATGAAAAACTGTTTTTT.